This T cell receptor beta chain is drawn from a study of T cell responses to AZD1222 COVID-19 vaccine. General observations from the study: Donors, mostly white British, included more females; clonal diversity was possibly underestimated.

The V gene lost 3 bases and the J gene lost 7 bases, with 15 bases spanning the gap. Germline V gene data show CDR1 as MNHEY and CDR2 as SMNVEV (reference sequence). CDR3 length equals 14 residues. Only in-frame clones appear in the TCRdb table, and some are missing; sequencing was by immunoSEQ multiplex PCR. Of around 200,000 clones in the sample, 94% were seen once. On this clone itself: Its antigen is as yet unknown.

The chain couples TRBV27 to TRBJ1-1; D is uncertain. This clonotype was sampled from an adult who received the AZD1222 COVID-19 vaccine. The source was peripheral blood, collected 28 days after the second AZD1222 dose. The CDR3 loop is CASSLGIGEVEAFF. The CDR3 nucleotides read TGTGCCAGCAGTTTGGGTATTGGGGAGGTTGAAGCTTTCTTT.